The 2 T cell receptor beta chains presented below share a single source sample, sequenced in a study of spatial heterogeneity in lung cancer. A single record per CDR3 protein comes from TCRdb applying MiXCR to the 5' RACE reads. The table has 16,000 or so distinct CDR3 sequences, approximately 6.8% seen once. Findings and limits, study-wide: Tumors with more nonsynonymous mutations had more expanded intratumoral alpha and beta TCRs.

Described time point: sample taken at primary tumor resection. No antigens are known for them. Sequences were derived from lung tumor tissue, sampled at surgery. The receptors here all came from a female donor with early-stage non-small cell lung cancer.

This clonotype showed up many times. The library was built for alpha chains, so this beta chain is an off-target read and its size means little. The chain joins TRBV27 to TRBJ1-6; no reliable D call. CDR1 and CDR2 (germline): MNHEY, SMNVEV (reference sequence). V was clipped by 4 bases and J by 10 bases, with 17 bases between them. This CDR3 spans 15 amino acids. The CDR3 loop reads CASSSSVLRGSPLHF. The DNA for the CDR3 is TGTGCCAGCAGTTCTTCCGTCCTACGTGGGTCACCCCTCCACTTT.

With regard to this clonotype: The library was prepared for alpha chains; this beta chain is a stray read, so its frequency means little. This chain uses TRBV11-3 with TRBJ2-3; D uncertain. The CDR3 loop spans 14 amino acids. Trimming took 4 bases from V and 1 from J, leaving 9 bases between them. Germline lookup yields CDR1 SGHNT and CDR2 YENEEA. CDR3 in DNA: TGTGCCAGCAGCTCCCAGCAAGGCACAGATACGCAGTATTTT. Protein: CASSSQQGTDTQYF.